The sequence of this T cell receptor (beta chain) was determined in a study of PD-L1 blockade in urothelial cancer (dated by TCRdb to 2016 to 2017). Looking at the study overall: Therapy was started in the mid-2010s for all patients, and atezolizumab 1,200 mg was administered intravenously every 3 weeks. Durable clinical benefit meant progression-free survival longer than 6 months, and TCR features were also tested against progression-free and overall survival. Blood samples gave a median of roughly 150,000 T cells and roughly 83,000 unique TCRs, with a median clonality of roughly 0.08. Roughly nine patients achieved durable clinical benefit and about 22 did not. Blood samples were analyzed 3 weeks after the start of treatment (second dose) and 6 weeks after the start of treatment. In the same patients, pretreatment tumors underwent whole exome sequencing and RNA sequencing in addition to TCR sequencing. The study was an exploratory multi-omic analysis of somatic, immune and clinical correlates of response to PD-L1 blockade with atezolizumab in urothelial cancer. Under 30 patients had pretreatment blood TCR-seq, about 25 had at least one posttreatment blood collection, and about 25 had tumor TCR-seq. An ECOG performance status of 0 or 1 was recorded for the patients, and 0 to 3 prior chemotherapy regimens had been received by the patients. Pretreatment tumor samples, along with matched peripheral blood serially collected before and after atezolizumab treatment, were subjected to TCR sequencing. About 85% of the roughly 30 patients were males with bladder-origin urothelial cancer, and about 60% of the roughly 30 reported a prior smoking history.

In this sample, this clone turned up once. The antigen this receptor binds is unknown. No clone much larger than this one lies a single base away; base qualities are absent. The CDR3 sequence holds 16 residues, the cysteine and phenylalanine included. The retained sequence is limited to the CDR3, 48 bases, with the frame set at the first base. As encoded in the germline V gene (reference sequence), CDR1 is GTSNPN while CDR2 is SVGIG. Trimming leaves V shorter by 0 bases and J shorter by 4 bases, with the junction holding 6 bases beyond the gene matches. The cohort included 29 patients with locally advanced or metastatic urothelial carcinoma who were treated at Memorial Sloan Kettering on a trial protocol. Peripheral blood mononuclear cells were collected pretreatment and during treatment, at between 1 and 8 total time points per patient. The Qiagen DNeasy Blood extraction kit was used to purify genomic DNA from total PBMCs and from tumor samples. PBMCs were collected pretreatment and during treatment, and were isolated and stored as previously described.

Paper-wide results and their limitations: At 3 weeks after the start of treatment, tumor-associated TCR clones in peripheral blood had expanded more in patients with durable benefit (n of about 22, p = 0.022). Improved progression-free and overall survival was associated with having pretreatment peripheral blood TCR clonality below the median. Because the sample size was small (n ≈ 27) and many exploratory analyses were performed, the results are intended to be hypothesis-generating.

To estimate absolute template abundance from read counts, synthetic TCR analog templates were spiked into each PCR. The immunoSEQ assay used bias-controlled V and J gene primers to amplify TCRbeta CDR3 regions from genomic DNA. Rearranged TCRbeta segments were sequenced at approximately 20X coverage. The published analysis was carried out like this. Clustering was used to correct sequencing errors, and CDR3s were annotated against IMGT so that V, D and J genes could be assigned. Out-of-frame and stop-codon sequences were excluded, and only productive TCRbeta rearrangements were used in downstream analyses. To compute clonality, Shannon entropy was normalized by the log of the number of unique productive sequences and then subtracted from one. Fisher's exact test with Benjamini-Hochberg correction, at a threshold of adjusted p below 0.01, was used to find clones that differed between time points or between blood and tumor. Entries here come from immuneACCESS through TCRdb and include only in-frame sequences with V and J called. Some clones fail to appear in such tables; in the studies checked, an unresolved V gene covers under half of the shortfall, and the cause of the remainder is unknown. The DNA was the basis for D and trimming; V, J and clone size are from that table. The sample table holds about 90,000 clones, of which approximately 90% were seen once. Around 10% of the sample is held by the ten biggest clonotypes.

The source is a man in his sixties with urothelial cancer. Source: PBMCs, taken around atezolizumab (anti-PD-L1) treatment. The sequence links TRBV30 to TRBJ2-7; 13 junctional bases match TRBD2. The DNA sequence follows: TGTGCCTGGAGTGTATTGGGGACTAGCGGGATTTACGAGCAGTACTTC. Its coded protein is CAWSVLGTSGIYEQYF.